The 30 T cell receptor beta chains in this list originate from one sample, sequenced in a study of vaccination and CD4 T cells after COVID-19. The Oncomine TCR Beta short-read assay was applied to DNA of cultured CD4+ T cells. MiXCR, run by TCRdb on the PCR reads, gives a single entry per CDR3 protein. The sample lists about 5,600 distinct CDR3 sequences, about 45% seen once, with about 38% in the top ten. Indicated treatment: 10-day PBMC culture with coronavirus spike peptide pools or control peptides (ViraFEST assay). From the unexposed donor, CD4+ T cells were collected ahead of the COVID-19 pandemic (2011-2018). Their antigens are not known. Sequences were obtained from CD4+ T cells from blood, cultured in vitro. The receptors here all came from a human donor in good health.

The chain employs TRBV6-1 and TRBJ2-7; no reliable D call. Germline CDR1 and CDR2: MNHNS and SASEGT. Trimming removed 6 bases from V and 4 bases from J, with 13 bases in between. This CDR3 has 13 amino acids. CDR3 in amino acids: CASSLPPSYEQYF. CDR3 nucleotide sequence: TGTGCCAGCAGCCTCCCCCCGAGTTACGAGCAGTACTTC.

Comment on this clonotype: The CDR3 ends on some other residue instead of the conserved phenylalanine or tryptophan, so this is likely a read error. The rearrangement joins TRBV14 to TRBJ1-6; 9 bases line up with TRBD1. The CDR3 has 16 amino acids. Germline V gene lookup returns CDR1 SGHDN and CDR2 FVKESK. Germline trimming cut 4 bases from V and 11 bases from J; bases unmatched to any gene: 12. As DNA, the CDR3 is TGTGCCAGCAGCCGACCGGACAGGGGAGACTGGCCACCCCTCCACTCT. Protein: CASSRPDRGDWPPLHS.

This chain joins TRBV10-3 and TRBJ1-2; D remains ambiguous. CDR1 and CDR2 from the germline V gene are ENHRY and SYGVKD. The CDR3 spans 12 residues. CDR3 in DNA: TGTGCTGTTGGGCCTCCTGACTATGGCTACACCTTC. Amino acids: CAVGPPDYGYTF.

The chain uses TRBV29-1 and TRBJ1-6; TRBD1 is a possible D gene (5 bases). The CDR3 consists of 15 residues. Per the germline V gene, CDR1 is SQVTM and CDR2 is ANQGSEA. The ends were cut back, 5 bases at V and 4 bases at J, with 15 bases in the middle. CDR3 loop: CSVLIGDPYNSPLHF. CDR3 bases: TGCAGCGTTCTAATAGGGGACCCTTATAATTCACCCCTCCACTTT.

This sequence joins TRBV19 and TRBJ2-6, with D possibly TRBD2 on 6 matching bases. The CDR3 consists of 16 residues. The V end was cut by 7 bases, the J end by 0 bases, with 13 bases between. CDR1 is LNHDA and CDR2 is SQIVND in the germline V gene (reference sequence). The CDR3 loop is CASTDRRGSGANVLTF. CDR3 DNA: TGTGCCAGTACCGATAGGAGGGGCTCTGGGGCCAACGTCCTGACTTTC.

The CDR3 DNA reads TGTGCCAGCAGCTCATCGGACAGGGGTGCCCAAGAGACCCAGTACTTC. Translating it yields CASSSSDRGAQETQYF. The rearrangement uses TRBV7-9 and TRBJ2-5, with 9 bases fitting TRBD1. The trim removed 4 bases at V and 1 base at J, leaving 7 bases unmatched. The V gene's germline CDR1 is SEHNR and CDR2 FQNEAQ (reference sequence). There are 16 residues in the CDR3.

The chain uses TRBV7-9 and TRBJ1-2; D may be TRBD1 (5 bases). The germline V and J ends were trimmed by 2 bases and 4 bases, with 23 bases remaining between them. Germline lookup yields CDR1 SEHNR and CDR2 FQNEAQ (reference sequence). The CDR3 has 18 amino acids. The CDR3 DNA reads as TGTGCCAGCAGCTTAAGCCTACTTGGACAAATAGCAAGCTATGGCTACACCTTC. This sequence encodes CASSLSLLGQIASYGYTF.

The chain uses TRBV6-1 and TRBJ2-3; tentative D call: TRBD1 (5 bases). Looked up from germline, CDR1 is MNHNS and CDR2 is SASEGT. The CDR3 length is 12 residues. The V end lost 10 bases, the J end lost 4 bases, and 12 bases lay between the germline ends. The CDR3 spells CAIRVGPDTQYF. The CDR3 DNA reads TGTGCCATCAGGGTGGGCCCAGATACGCAGTATTTT.

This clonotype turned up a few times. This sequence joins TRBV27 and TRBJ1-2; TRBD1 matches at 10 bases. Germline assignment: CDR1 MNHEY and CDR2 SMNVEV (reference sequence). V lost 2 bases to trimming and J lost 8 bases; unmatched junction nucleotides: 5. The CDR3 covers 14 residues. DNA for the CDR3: TGTGCCAGCAGTTTAGACAGGGGGCTAGGCGGCTACACCTTC. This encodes CASSLDRGLGGYTF.

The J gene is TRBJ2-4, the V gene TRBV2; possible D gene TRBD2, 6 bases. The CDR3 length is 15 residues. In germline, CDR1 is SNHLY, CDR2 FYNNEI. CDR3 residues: CAAFPLGGQPGSRYF. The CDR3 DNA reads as TGTGCAGCTTTCCCTCTCGGAGGGCAACCCGGGAGTCGGTACTTC. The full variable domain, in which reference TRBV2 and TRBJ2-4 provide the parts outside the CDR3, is EPEVTQTPSHQVTQMGQEVILRCVPISNHLYFYWYRQILGQKVEFLVSFYNNEISEKSEIFDDQFSVERPDGSNFTLKIRSTKLEDSAMYFCAAFPLGGQPGSRYFGAGTRLSVL.

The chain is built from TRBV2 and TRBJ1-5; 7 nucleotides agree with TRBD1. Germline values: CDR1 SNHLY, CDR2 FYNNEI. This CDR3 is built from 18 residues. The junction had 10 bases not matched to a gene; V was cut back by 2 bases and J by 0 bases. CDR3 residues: CASSERGRGEYSNQPQHF. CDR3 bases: TGTGCCAGCAGTGAAAGGGGGCGCGGAGAATATAGCAATCAGCCCCAGCATTTT.

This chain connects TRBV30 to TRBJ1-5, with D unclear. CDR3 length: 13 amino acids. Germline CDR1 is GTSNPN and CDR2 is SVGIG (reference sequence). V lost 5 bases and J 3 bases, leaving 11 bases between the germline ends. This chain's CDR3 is CAWQQDPNQPQHF. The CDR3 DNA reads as TGTGCCTGGCAGCAGGACCCCAATCAGCCCCAGCATTTT. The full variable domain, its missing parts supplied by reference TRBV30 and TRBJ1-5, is SQTIHQWPATLVQPVGSPLSLECTVEGTSNPNLYWYRQAAGRGLQLLFYSVGIGQISSEVPQNLSASRPQDRQFILSSKKLLLSDSGFYLCAWQQDPNQPQHFGDGTRLSIL.

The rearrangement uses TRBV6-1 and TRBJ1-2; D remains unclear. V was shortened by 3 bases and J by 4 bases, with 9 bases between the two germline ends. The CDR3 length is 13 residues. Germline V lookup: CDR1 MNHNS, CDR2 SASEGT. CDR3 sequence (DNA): TGTGCCAGCAGTGATCCCGCCCTCTATGGCTACACCTTC. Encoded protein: CASSDPALYGYTF.

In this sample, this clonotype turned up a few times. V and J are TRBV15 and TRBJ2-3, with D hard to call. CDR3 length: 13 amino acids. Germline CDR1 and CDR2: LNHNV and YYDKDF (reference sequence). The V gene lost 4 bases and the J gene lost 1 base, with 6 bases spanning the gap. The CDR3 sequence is CATSIRRTDTQYF. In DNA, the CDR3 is TGTGCCACCAGCATCCGACGCACAGATACGCAGTATTTT.

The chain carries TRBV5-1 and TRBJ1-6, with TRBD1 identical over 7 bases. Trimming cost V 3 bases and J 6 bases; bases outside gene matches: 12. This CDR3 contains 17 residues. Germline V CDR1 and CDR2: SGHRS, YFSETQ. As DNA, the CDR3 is TGCGCCAGCAGCTCCTTACCGACAGGGCTGATTAATTCACCCCTCCACTTT. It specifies CASSSLPTGLINSPLHF.

In nucleotides, the CDR3 is TGTGCCAGCAGCTTAGGTGGCCAAAATCAGCCCCAGCATTTT. This sequence encodes CASSLGGQNQPQHF. V is TRBV7-2 and J is TRBJ1-5, with D uncertain. Per the germline V gene, CDR1 is SGHTA and CDR2 is FQGNSA. The CDR3 is 14 residues long. V was shortened by 1 base and J by 4 bases, with 8 bases between the two germline ends.

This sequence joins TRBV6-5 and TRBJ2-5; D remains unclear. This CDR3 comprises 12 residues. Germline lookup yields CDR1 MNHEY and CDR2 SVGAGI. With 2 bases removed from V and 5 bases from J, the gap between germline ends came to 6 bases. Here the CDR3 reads CASSYDRETQYF. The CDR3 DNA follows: TGTGCCAGCAGTTACGATCGGGAGACCCAGTACTTC.

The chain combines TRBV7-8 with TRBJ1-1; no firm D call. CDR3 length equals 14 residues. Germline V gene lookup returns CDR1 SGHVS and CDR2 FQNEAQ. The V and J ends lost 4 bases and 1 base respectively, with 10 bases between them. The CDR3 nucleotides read TGTGCCAGCAGCTGGGTCCGGGAGAACACTGAAGCTTTCTTT. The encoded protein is CASSWVRENTEAFF.

In DNA form, the CDR3 reads TGTGCCATCAGTGCAGAAACGACAGGGGGCAATGAGCAGTTCTTC. As protein: CAISAETTGGNEQFF. The chain joins TRBV10-3 to TRBJ2-1, with 9 bases identical to TRBD1. CDR1 and CDR2 from the germline V gene are ENHRY and SYGVKD. The V gene end was trimmed by 4 bases and the J gene end by 6 bases; junction bases not matched to a gene: 7. CDR3 length equals 15 residues.

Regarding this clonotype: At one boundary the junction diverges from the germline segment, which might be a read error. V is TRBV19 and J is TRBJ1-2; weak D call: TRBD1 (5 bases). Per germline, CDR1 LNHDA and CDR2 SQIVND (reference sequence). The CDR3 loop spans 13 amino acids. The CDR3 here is CASQDTDNYGYTF. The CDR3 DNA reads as TGCGCCAGTCAGGACACGGATAACTATGGCTACACCTTC. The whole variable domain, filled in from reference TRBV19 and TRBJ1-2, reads DGGITQSPKYLFRKEGQNVTLSCEQNLNHDAMYWYRQDPGQGLRLIYYSQIVNDFQKGDIAEGYSVSREKKESFPLTVTSAQKNPTAFYLCASQDTDNYGYTFGSGTRLTVV.

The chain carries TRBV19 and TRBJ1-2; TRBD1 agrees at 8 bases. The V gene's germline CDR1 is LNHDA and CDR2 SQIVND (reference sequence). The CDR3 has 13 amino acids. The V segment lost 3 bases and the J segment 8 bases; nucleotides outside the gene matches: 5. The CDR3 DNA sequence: TGTGCCAGTAGTATCGACAGGGGAGGAGGCTACACCTTC. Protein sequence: CASSIDRGGGYTF.

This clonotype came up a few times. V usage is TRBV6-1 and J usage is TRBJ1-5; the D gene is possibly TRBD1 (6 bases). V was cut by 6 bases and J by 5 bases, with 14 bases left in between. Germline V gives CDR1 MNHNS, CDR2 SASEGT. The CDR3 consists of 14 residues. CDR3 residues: CASRPPGAYQPQHF. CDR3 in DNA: TGTGCCAGCAGACCGCCAGGGGCATATCAGCCCCAGCATTTT.

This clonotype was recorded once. The CDR3 bases are TGTGCCAGCAGCTTAGTTGATCGACTAACCACAGATACGCAGTATTTT. Its protein is CASSLVDRLTTDTQYF. The rearrangement links TRBV11-2 to TRBJ2-3, with D maybe TRBD2 (5 bases). This CDR3 has 16 amino acids. Germline V gene lookup returns CDR1 SGHAT and CDR2 FQNNGV. V was cut by 1 base and J by 2 bases, with 13 bases left in between.

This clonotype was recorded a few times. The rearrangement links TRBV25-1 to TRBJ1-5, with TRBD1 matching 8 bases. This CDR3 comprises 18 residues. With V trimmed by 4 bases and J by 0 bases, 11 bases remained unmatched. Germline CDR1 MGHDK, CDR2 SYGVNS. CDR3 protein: CASSGGQGIGYSNQPQHF. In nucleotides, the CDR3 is TGTGCCAGCAGTGGAGGACAGGGTATAGGGTATAGCAATCAGCCCCAGCATTTT.

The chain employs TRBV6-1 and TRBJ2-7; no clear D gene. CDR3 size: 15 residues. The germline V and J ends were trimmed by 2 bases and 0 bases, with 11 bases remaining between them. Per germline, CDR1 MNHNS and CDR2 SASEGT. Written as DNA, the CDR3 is TGTGCCAGCAGTGAAAAAGCCAGGACCTCCTACGAGCAGTACTTC. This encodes CASSEKARTSYEQYF.

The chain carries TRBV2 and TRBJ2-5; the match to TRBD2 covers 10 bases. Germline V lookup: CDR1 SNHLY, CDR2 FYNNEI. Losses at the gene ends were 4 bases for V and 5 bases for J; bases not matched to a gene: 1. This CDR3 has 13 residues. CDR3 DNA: TGTGCCAGCAGTGGGGGACTAGCGGAGACCCAGTACTTC. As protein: CASSGGLAETQYF.

DNA of the CDR3: TGTGCCTGGAGTGCGACCGCTAACTATGGCTACACCTTC. Protein product: CAWSATANYGYTF. The V and J genes are TRBV30 and TRBJ1-2; no definite D call. The V gene's germline CDR1 is GTSNPN and CDR2 SVGIG (reference sequence). The CDR3 has 13 amino acids. V was cut by 1 base and J by 0 bases, with 6 bases left in between.

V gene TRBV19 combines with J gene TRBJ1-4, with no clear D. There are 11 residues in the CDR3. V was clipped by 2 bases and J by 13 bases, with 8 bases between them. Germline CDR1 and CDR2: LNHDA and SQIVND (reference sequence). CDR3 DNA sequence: TGTGCCAGTAGTATACGCGGCGGACTGTTTTTT. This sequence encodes CASSIRGGLFF.

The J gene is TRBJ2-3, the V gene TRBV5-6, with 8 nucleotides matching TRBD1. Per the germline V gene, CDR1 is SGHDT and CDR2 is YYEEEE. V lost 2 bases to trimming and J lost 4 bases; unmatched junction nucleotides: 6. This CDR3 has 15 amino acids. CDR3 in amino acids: CASSLRTGWSDTQYF. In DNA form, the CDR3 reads TGTGCCAGCAGCTTACGGACAGGGTGGTCAGATACGCAGTATTTT. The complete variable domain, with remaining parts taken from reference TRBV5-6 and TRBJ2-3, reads DAGVTQSPTHLIKTRGQQVTLRCSPKSGHDTVSWYQQALGQGPQFIFQYYEEEERQRGNFPDRFSGHQFPNYSSELNVNALLLGDSALYLCASSLRTGWSDTQYFGPGTRLTVL.

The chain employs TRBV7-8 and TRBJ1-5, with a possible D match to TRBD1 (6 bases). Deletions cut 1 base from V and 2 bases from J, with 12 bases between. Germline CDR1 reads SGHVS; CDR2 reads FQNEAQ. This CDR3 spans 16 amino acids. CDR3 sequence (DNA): TGTGCCAGCAGCTTAGAGGGAGCAGGGGGCAATCAGCCCCAGCATTTT. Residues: CASSLEGAGGNQPQHF.